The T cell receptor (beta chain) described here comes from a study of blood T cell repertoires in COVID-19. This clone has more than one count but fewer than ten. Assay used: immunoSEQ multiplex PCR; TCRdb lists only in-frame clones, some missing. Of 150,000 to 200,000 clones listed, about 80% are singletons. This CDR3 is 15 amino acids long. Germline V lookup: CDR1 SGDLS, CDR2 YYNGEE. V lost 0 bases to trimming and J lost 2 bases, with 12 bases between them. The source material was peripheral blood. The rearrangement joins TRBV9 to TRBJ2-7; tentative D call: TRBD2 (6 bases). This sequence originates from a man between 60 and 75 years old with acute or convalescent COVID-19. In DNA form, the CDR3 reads TGTGCCAGCAGCGTAGCCGGGAGTCTCACCTACGAGCAGTACTTC. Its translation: CASSVAGSLTYEQYF.